A single TCR beta chain is shown here with its context. The antigen remains undetermined. The CDR3 totals 15 residues. These data are taken from a study of graft-versus-host responses after intestinal transplantation. At the level of the study: Recipients were all induced with anti-thymocyte globulin, then given tacrolimus and steroids for roughly three years.

Findings of the study overall: Early post-transplant HvG declines were associated with peak circulating GvH clone levels. Some patients had graft-donor T cell macrochimerism. In their allografts, the ratios of graft-versus-host to host-versus-graft T cell clones were high.

Sequencing was performed with immunoSEQ multiplex PCR; in TCRdb, only in-frame clones are kept and a portion is missing. In the table there are some 9,800 clones, around 91% of which are singletons. This clonotype was sampled from a human patient who received an intestinal transplant, so some T cells may come from the graft donor. V usage is TRBV1 and J usage is TRBJ2-6; the table's D gene call, TRBD1, was not cross checked with the DNA. TRBV1 is termed a pseudogene. The sample here was PBMCs, taken approximately 47 days after intestinal transplant. The DNA for the CDR3 is TGCACCAGCAGGGTTGCACAAAGTCGGGCCAACGTCCTGACTTTC. Its translation is CTSRVAQSRANVLTF.